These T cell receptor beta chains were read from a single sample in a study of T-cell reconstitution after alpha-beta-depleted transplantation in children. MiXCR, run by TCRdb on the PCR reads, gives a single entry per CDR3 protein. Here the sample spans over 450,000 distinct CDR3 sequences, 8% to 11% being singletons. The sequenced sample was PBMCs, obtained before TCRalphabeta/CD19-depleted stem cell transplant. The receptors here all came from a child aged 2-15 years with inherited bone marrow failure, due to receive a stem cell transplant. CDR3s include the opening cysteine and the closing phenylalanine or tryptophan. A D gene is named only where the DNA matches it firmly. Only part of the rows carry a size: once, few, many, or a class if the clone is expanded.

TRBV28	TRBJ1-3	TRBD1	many	CASSWRGLFGGISGNTIYF	TGTGCCAGCAGTTGGAGGGGGCTTTTCGGGGGGATCTCTGGAAACACCATATATTTT
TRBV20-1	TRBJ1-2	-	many	CSAQDNLNYGYTF	TGCAGTGCTCAGGACAATCTTAACTATGGCTACACCTTC
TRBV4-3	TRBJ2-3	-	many	CASSQDSGSTDTQYF	TGCGCCAGCAGCCAAGATAGCGGTAGCACAGATACGCAGTATTTT
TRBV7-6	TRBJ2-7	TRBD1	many	CASTQNRGSINEQYF	TGTGCCAGCACCCAAAACAGGGGAAGTATCAACGAGCAGTACTTC
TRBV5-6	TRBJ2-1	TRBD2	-	CASGPAGGPSYNEQFF	TGTGCCAGCGGGCCAGCGGGAGGGCCGTCCTACAATGAGCAGTTCTTC
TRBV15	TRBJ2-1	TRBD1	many	CATSAGGPYNEQFF	TGTGCCACCAGCGCAGGGGGCCCCTACAATGAGCAGTTCTTC
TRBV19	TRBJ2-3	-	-	CASSIGPGAQYF	TGTGCCAGTAGTATAGGTCCAGGGGCGCAGTATTTT
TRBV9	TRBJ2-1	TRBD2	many	CASSGLAGGSGEQFF	TGTGCCAGCAGCGGCTTAGCGGGGGGGAGCGGTGAGCAGTTCTTC
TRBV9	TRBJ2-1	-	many	CASSVEGASSNEQFF	TGTGCCAGCAGCGTAGAAGGGGCCTCTTCTAATGAGCAGTTCTTC
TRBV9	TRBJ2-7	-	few	CAIPGRNYEQYF	TGTGCCATACCGGGACGGAACTACGAGCAGTACTTC
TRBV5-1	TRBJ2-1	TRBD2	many	CASSPTDREGFEGQFF	TGCGCCAGCAGCCCTACGGATCGGGAGGGGTTTGAGGGGCAGTTCTTC
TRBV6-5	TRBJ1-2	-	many	CASSYSRGAFGYTF	TGTGCCAGCAGTTACTCGAGAGGGGCCTTTGGCTACACCTTC
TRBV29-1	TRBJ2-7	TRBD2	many	CSVEDPSGSGEQYF	TGCAGCGTTGAAGATCCGAGCGGGAGTGGAGAGCAGTACTTC
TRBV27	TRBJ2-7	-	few	CASGGISSYEQYF	TGTGCCAGCGGGGGCATAAGCTCCTACGAGCAGTACTTC
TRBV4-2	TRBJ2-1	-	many	CASSQFQGGRSYNEQFF	TGTGCCAGCAGCCAATTCCAGGGGGGGAGGTCCTACAATGAGCAGTTCTTC
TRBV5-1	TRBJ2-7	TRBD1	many	CASSLGSDRAYEQYF	TGCGCCAGCAGCTTGGGGTCGGACAGGGCTTACGAGCAGTACTTC
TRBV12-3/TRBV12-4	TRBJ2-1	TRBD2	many	CASSPGLAGPSSYNEQFF	TGTGCCAGCAGCCCCGGGCTAGCGGGCCCGAGCTCCTACAATGAGCAGTTCTTC
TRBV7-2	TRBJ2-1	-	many	CASSLKPRREQFF	TGTGCCAGCAGCTTAAAGCCGCGGAGGGAGCAGTTCTTC
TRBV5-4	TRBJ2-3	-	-	CASSLLNGDTQYF	TGTGCCAGCAGCTTGTTAAACGGGGATACGCAGTATTTT
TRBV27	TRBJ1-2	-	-	CASSPAGDYGYTF	TGTGCCAGCAGCCCAGCAGGTGACTATGGCTACACCTTC
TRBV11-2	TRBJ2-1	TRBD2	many	CASSFRGTIQNNEQFF	TGTGCCAGCAGCTTTCGCGGGACTATACAAAACAATGAGCAGTTCTTC
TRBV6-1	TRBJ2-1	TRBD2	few	CASSGGTSGSRGEQFF	TGTGCCAGCAGTGGAGGGACTAGCGGGAGTCGAGGTGAGCAGTTCTTC
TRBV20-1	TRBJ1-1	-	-	CSATGGGAMNTEAFF	TGCAGTGCTACCGGGGGAGGGGCCATGAACACTGAAGCTTTCTTT
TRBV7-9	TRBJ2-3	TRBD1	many	CASSFSDRGLSSDTQYF	TGTGCCAGCAGCTTTTCTGACAGGGGGCTTTCCTCAGATACGCAGTATTTT
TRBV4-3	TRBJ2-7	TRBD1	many	CASSPGTGIYEQYF	TGCGCCAGCAGCCCCGGGACAGGTATCTACGAGCAGTACTTC
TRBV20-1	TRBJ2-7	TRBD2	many	CSARSETSGPPYEQYF	TGCAGTGCTAGATCCGAGACTAGCGGGCCCCCCTACGAGCAGTACTTC
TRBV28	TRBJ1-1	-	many	CASSLGGTRGVNTEAFF	TGTGCCAGCAGTCTGGGGGGGACCCGAGGGGTGAACACTGAAGCTTTCTTT
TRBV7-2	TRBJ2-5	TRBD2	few	CASSRLAGGSETQYF	TGTGCCAGCAGCAGACTAGCGGGAGGGTCAGAGACCCAGTACTTC
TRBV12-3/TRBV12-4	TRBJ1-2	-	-	CASKAGLANYGYTF	TGTGCCAGCAAAGCGGGACTTGCTAACTATGGCTACACCTTC
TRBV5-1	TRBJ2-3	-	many	CASSLSGPSPTDTQYF	TGCGCCAGCAGCTTGTCAGGGCCTAGTCCGACTGATACGCAGTATTTT
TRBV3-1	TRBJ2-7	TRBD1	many	CASSDRQGVYEQYF	TGTGCCAGCAGCGATCGACAGGGGGTTTACGAGCAGTACTTC